Included here is one T cell receptor (beta chain) sequence, with context. These data originate in a study of blood T cell repertoires in COVID-19. On the study more broadly: Researchers got acute and convalescent COVID-19 samples from the United States, Italy and Spain. PBMCs, B-cell-depleted T cells, or T cells provided the cDNA or gDNA that made up the material.

Sequencing used immunoSEQ multiplex PCR; TCRdb keeps in-frame clones, though not all of them. The sample has nearly 250,000 clones; 65% to 90% are singletons. The study assigned cohorts using participant-reported clinical history. The CDR3 contains 13 residues. Between the trimmed V and J ends, which lost 6 bases and 2 bases, there was a span of 9 bases. The germline gives CDR1 LNHDA, CDR2 SQIVND (reference sequence). What was sequenced was PBMCs or T cells enriched from blood (not recorded which). This rearrangement joins TRBV19 to TRBJ2-3; D possibly corresponds to TRBD1 (5 bases). This TCR came from a woman in her 50s with acute COVID-19. CDR3 amino acids: CASSLRDTDTQYF. CDR3 nucleotide sequence: TGTGCCAGTAGCCTCAGGGACACAGATACGCAGTATTTT.